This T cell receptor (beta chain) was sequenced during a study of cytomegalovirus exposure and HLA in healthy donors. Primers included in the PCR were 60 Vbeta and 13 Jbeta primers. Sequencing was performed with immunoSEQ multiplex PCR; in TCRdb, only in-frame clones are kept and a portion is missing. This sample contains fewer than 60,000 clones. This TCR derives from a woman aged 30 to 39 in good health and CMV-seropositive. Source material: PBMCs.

CDR3 loop: CASSPGTGGYGYTF. The DNA of the CDR3 is TGCGCCAGCAGTCCCGGGACAGGGGGGTATGGCTACACCTTC. This chain joins TRBV5-1 and TRBJ1-2; 11 nucleotides match TRBD1. With 5 bases clipped from V and 5 bases from J, the junction kept 5 bases outside the gene matches. Germline V CDR1 and CDR2: SGHRS, YFSETQ. This CDR3 contains 14 residues.